The 3 T cell receptor beta chains given below trace back to one sample, sequenced in a study of blood T cell repertoires in COVID-19. The table came from immunoSEQ multiplex PCR; TCRdb's copy has only in-frame clones and leaves some out. The repertoire holds a few hundred thousand clones, with about 89% as singletons. The material sequenced was peripheral blood. The receptors derive from a man aged 25 to 45 with acute or convalescent COVID-19.

The V call is TRBV12-5, the J call TRBJ2-7; 8 bases line up with TRBD1. This CDR3 contains 16 residues. Trimming at V came to 0 bases and at J to 3 bases, leaving 7 bases not matched to a gene. The germline CDR1 and CDR2 sequences are LGHNT and FRNRAP. This chain's CDR3 is CASGLVLGGQVYEQYF. CDR3 nucleotides: TGTGCTAGTGGTTTGGTATTAGGGGGACAGGTCTACGAGCAGTACTTC.

This chain links TRBV9 with TRBJ2-2; TRBD2 aligns across 11 bases. The V segment lost 0 bases and the J segment 2 bases; nucleotides outside the gene matches: 12. Germline CDR1 SGDLS, CDR2 YYNGEE. The CDR3 runs 20 residues. In DNA, the CDR3 is TGTGCCAGCAGCGTAGGGCTAGCGGGAGGCAGGGCTCCAAACACCGGGGAGCTGTTTTTT. This sequence encodes CASSVGLAGGRAPNTGELFF.

The chain links TRBV5-1 to TRBJ2-3; 7 bases are a match to TRBD1. V shed 4 bases, J shed 2 bases, and the junction held 10 bases outside the gene matches. Germline lookup yields CDR1 SGHRS and CDR2 YFSETQ. This CDR3 region has 16 residues. CDR3 residues: CASSPQRDRYTDTQYF. Here the CDR3 DNA reads TGCGCCAGCAGCCCCCAGAGGGACAGATACACAGATACGCAGTATTTT.